This TCR beta chain emerged from a study of OX40 agonist ivuxolimab in advanced cancers. Regarding the study in general: The costimulatory receptor OX40 (CD134) was targeted by ivuxolimab, a fully human IgG2 agonistic monoclonal antibody. Intravenous ivuxolimab was administered to patients every 2 weeks at six dose levels: 0.01, 0.1, 0.3, 1.5, 3 and 10 mg/kg. Of the approximately 50 dose-escalation patients, hepatocellular carcinoma was present in roughly 19, melanoma in roughly 15, renal cell carcinoma in 9 and head and neck cancer in 9. The dose-escalation cohort was approximately 83% male with a mean age of roughly 62 years, ranging from 23 to 79. Patients were allowed to have had prior anti-PD-1, anti-PD-L1 or anti-CTLA-4 therapy, and 40% to 45% of the dose-escalation patients had previously received checkpoint inhibitors. Three dose-escalation patients achieved partial responses, one with hepatocellular carcinoma and two with cutaneous melanoma. The purpose of peripheral TCRbeta sequencing was to test whether ivuxolimab changed TCR sequence diversity and led to clonal T-cell expansion. The paper reports the monotherapy dose-escalation portion (N = 52 patients) of the phase I ivuxolimab trial.

Genomic DNA was isolated from the sorted cells so that the TCRbeta CDR3 region could be sequenced. The immunoSEQ Assay was used to sequence the TCRbeta CDR3 regions. Held by TCRdb, this immuneACCESS table contains in-frame sequences only and omits some clones. Under half of the omission traces to an unresolved V gene where checked; the cause of the rest is unknown. This sample comprises about 62,000 clones, 92% of them detected only once. The biggest ten clones account for 0.62% of the sample. Including the terminal cysteine and phenylalanine, the CDR3 comprises 15 residues. Just the 45-base CDR3 DNA is kept, in frame starting at base 1. V is cut back by 10 bases and J by 1 base, with 11 bases in the junction unmatched. CDR1 and CDR2 are read off the germline V gene (reference sequence) as LNHDA and SQIVND. In the case of this clone: The specificity of this receptor is unknown. Base qualities are not provided; no much larger clone lies one nucleotide away.

General findings and caveats noted by the study authors: Partial responders in the 0.1-3.0 mg/kg groups had among the lowest normalized peripheral clonal expansion, especially among CD8+ T cells. Clonal expansion of both CD4+ and CD8+ blood T cells was observed from baseline to week 6 at doses 0.1 to 3.0 mg/kg. Low levels of normalized T-cell clonal expansion were also seen in some patients who did not respond. After ivuxolimab, more expanded clones were found on average in CD8+ T cells than in CD4+ T cells. The antigen specificity of the peripheral T cells that underwent clonal expansion was not determined.

Patients with a history of autoimmune disease or receiving systemic immunosuppression were excluded from the trial. Peripheral blood for TCR sequencing was drawn from every dose cohort at baseline, at cycle 4 day 1 and at cycle 7 day 1. Samples came from an open-label, multicenter, first-in-human phase I dose-escalation trial of ivuxolimab. The trial enrolled adults with locally advanced or metastatic head and neck squamous cell, hepatocellular, melanoma or renal cell carcinoma. Before TCR sequencing, CD4+ T cells and CD8+ T cells from peripheral blood were sorted into separate populations. The TCR was taken from an adult with an advanced solid tumor such as melanoma, head and neck, liver or kidney cancer. The sequencing used CD4+ or CD8+ T cells sorted from blood, collected in a trial of the OX40 agonist ivuxolimab. This chain joins TRBV19 to TRBJ2-3, with 7 junctional bases fitting TRBD1. The CDR3: CATRGAGTGTDTQYF. The DNA sequence is as follows: TGTGCCACTCGAGGGGCAGGGACAGGCACAGATACGCAGTATTTT.